This T cell receptor (beta chain) was sequenced in a study of CD8 T cells in ankylosing spondylitis. This clonotype was seen repeatedly, ten times or more. Its antigen is unidentified. General study results and limits: Past research had described some motif variants in reactive arthritis synovial fluid and blood. What seemed typical of ankylosing spondylitis blood was a TCR beta motif built from 7 or 8 highly homologous variants.

The CDR3 contains 13 residues. Germline V gives CDR1 PRHDT, CDR2 FYEKMQ (reference sequence). V lost 2 bases, J lost 1 base, and 3 bases lay in between. The authors made TCR beta libraries by quantitative 5'-RACE with molecular barcodes. Each CDR3 protein gets one entry after TCRdb re-called the 5' RACE reads with MiXCR. Among approximately 140,000 distinct CDR3 sequences, 40% to 50% were seen once, and the ten largest hold roughly 15%. The TCR originated in a male donor with ankylosing spondylitis. Input material: synovial fluid, either unsorted or a sorted T cell fraction (not recorded which). The rearrangement uses TRBV13 and TRBJ2-1; D is unclear. This CDR3 is CASSLRSYNEQFF. The CDR3 DNA is TGTGCCAGCAGCTTACGGTCCTACAATGAGCAGTTCTTC. Together with reference TRBV13 and TRBJ2-1, the CDR3 gives the full variable domain: AAGVIQSPRHLIKEKRETATLKCYPIPRHDTVYWYQQGPGQDPQFLISFYEKMQSDKGSIPDRFSAQQFSDYHSELNMSSLELGDSALYFCASSLRSYNEQFFGPGTRLTVL.